This TCR beta chain was captured by sequencing in a study of T cells in Graves' hyperthyroidism and ophthalmopathy. RNA transcripts provided the source from which TCR beta CDR3 regions were amplified. First-round RT-PCR of the TCR CDR3 relied on the HTBI primer set. TCRdb recomputed calls from the multiplex PCR reads with MiXCR, one row per CDR3 protein. The data contain a few hundred thousand distinct CDR3 sequences, approximately 14% of them seen just once; the ten biggest clones take up around a quarter. The CDR3 has 17 residues. Unmatched junction bases numbered 17, after V lost 4 bases and J lost 7 bases. This clonotype was recorded at least ten times.

V and J are TRBV12-3 or TRBV12-4 and TRBJ2-5; 8 nucleotides match TRBD1. This sequence originates from a young woman with Graves' hyperthyroidism that later progressed to Graves' ophthalmopathy. Sequencing input: blood. The CDR3 region is CASSSPTFGQGQWTQYF. CDR3 nucleotides: TGTGCCAGCAGTTCCCCTACCTTCGGACAGGGCCAATGGACCCAGTACTTC.